The present T cell receptor (beta chain) was sequenced within a study of cytomegalovirus exposure and HLA in healthy donors. Donors in the study were healthy people who gave bone marrow. Both 60 Vbeta primers and 13 Jbeta primers went into the PCR. Sequencing was performed with immunoSEQ multiplex PCR; in TCRdb, only in-frame clones are kept and a portion is missing. The data contain approximately 93,000 clones, more than 55% of them singletons. The CDR3 spans 15 residues. V gave up 3 bases and J gave up 3 bases; unmatched junction bases: 7. From germline, CDR1 is SGHTA and CDR2 FQGTGA. The gene calls are TRBV7-3 and TRBJ2-5, with 7 bases fitting TRBD2. The clonotype comes from a boy younger than 18 in good health and CMV-seropositive. The sample taken for sequencing was PBMCs. For the CDR3, the DNA is TGTGCCAGCAGCTTTAACGGCGGGGGTGAAGAGACCCAGTACTTC. Protein: CASSFNGGGEETQYF.